The 21 T cell receptor beta chains given below trace back to one sample, sequenced in a study of blood T cell repertoires in COVID-19. TCRdb's copy holds only in-frame clones and misses some; the assay was immunoSEQ multiplex PCR. This table holds approximately 300,000 clones, more than 75% found once. Sequencing was performed on PBMCs or T cells enriched from blood (not recorded which). All receptors come from a woman younger than 35 who had recovered from COVID-19.

The J gene is TRBJ1-2, the V gene TRBV7-2; 9 nucleotides agree with TRBD1. The trim removed 3 bases at V and 6 bases at J, leaving 8 bases unmatched. Germline V CDR1 and CDR2: SGHTA, FQGNSA. There are 15 residues in the CDR3. The CDR3 here is CASSFPGQGDDGYTF. The CDR3 DNA reads TGTGCCAGCAGCTTCCCGGGACAGGGTGACGATGGCTACACCTTC.

This chain links TRBV9 with TRBJ1-4; D may be TRBD1 (6 bases). Trimming stripped 0 bases from V and 8 bases from J, with 14 bases between. This CDR3 is built from 15 residues. Germline V gene data show CDR1 as SGDLS and CDR2 as YYNGEE. The CDR3 region is CASSVVGGLGEKLFF. In nucleotides, the CDR3 is TGTGCCAGCAGCGTAGTCGGGGGGCTGGGGGAAAAACTGTTTTTT.

The J gene is TRBJ1-1, the V gene TRBV6-5, with D possibly matching TRBD1 (5 bases). V lost 6 bases, J lost 4 bases, and 15 bases lay in between. The CDR3 is made up of 14 amino acids. Looked up from germline, CDR1 is MNHEY and CDR2 is SVGAGI. The CDR3 bases are TGTGCCAGCAGCCAGGACACCGTGGTCACTGAAGCTTTCTTT. Protein: CASSQDTVVTEAFF.

The chain recombines TRBV11-3 with TRBJ1-1; TRBD1 is a possible D gene (6 bases). The germline V gene encodes CDR1 SGHNT and CDR2 YENEEA. Trimming shortened V by 4 bases and J by 8 bases, and 20 bases separated the two germline ends. The CDR3 is 15 residues long. The CDR3 loop is CASSSPRYREGEAFF. For the CDR3, the DNA is TGTGCCAGCAGCTCCCCGCGCTACAGGGAAGGGGAAGCTTTCTTT.

This clone was found once. The CDR3 coding sequence is TGTGCCAGCAGCCAAGAGCGGGGGACAGATACGCAGTATTTT. This codes for CASSQERGTDTQYF. The rearrangement joins TRBV3-1 (or the pseudogene TRBV3-2) to TRBJ2-3; 7 nucleotides match TRBD2. The CDR3 spans 14 residues. The V gene's germline CDR1 is LGHDT and CDR2 YNNKEL (reference sequence). Losses at the gene ends were 0 bases for V and 3 bases for J; bases not matched to a gene: 0.

The V gene is TRBV7-2, the J gene TRBJ2-2; 10 nucleotides line up with TRBD1. V lost 1 base, J lost 6 bases, and 11 bases stayed unmatched. The CDR3 spans 18 residues. Germline lookup yields CDR1 SGHTA and CDR2 FQGNSA. The CDR3 DNA follows: TGTGCCAGCAGCTTAGTAGGACAGGGGGTATTATTCCCCGGGGAGCTGTTTTTT. Translating gives CASSLVGQGVLFPGELFF.

This clone was seen a handful of times. The J gene is TRBJ2-7, the V gene TRBV6-5; a possible D gene is TRBD2 (5 bases). V shed 2 bases and J shed 7 bases, with 9 bases lying between them. The CDR3 runs 12 residues. CDR1 is MNHEY and CDR2 is SVGAGI in the germline V gene. CDR3 nucleotides: TGTGCCAGCAGTTACGGGAGAGGGGAGCAGTACTTC. Encoded protein: CASSYGRGEQYF.

The chain links TRBV7-9 to TRBJ2-7; D is undetermined. V was cut by 4 bases and J by 3 bases, with 13 bases left in between. Looked up from germline, CDR1 is SEHNR and CDR2 is FQNEAQ (reference sequence). This CDR3 is built from 14 residues. CDR3 residues: CASSSLYSNYEQYF. In DNA, the CDR3 is TGTGCCAGCAGCTCCCTTTACTCCAACTACGAGCAGTACTTC.

The chain joins TRBV5-6 to TRBJ1-6; D possibly corresponds to TRBD1 (5 bases). In germline, CDR1 is SGHDT, CDR2 YYEEEE. The CDR3 spans 16 residues. The V end was cut by 3 bases, the J end by 8 bases, with 18 bases between. CDR3 residues: CASSSSMTRGYSPLHF. CDR3 coding DNA: TGTGCCAGCAGCTCGTCTATGACTAGGGGTTATTCACCCCTCCACTTT. The full variable domain, in which reference TRBV5-6 and TRBJ1-6 provide the parts outside the CDR3, is DAGVTQSPTHLIKTRGQQVTLRCSPKSGHDTVSWYQQALGQGPQFIFQYYEEEERQRGNFPDRFSGHQFPNYSSELNVNALLLGDSALYLCASSSSMTRGYSPLHFGNGTRLTVT.

The chain links TRBV6-2 or TRBV6-3 to TRBJ1-1, with D tentatively TRBD1 (5 bases). The germline gives CDR1 MNHEY, CDR2 SVGEGT. Deletions cut 5 bases from V and 7 bases from J, with 11 bases between. CDR3 length equals 12 residues. CDR3 residues: CASSIKGVEAFF. CDR3 bases: TGTGCCAGCAGTATTAAAGGGGTTGAAGCTTTCTTT.

The V gene is TRBV5-1, the J gene TRBJ2-7, with TRBD1 identical over 7 bases. J gave up 1 base and V 7 bases, and 11 bases lay outside the gene matches. Germline V gives CDR1 SGHRS, CDR2 YFSETQ. The CDR3 is 15 amino acids. The CDR3 region is CASAAWQGDSYEQYF. In nucleotides, the CDR3 is TGCGCCAGCGCCGCTTGGCAGGGGGATTCCTACGAGCAGTACTTC.

The V gene is TRBV19, the J gene TRBJ2-1; 14 nucleotides match TRBD2. Germline V gene sequence: CDR1 LNHDA, CDR2 SQIVND (reference sequence). Trimming took 6 bases from V and 2 from J; bases not matched to a gene: 9. The CDR3 has 18 residues. The CDR3 nucleotides are TGTGCCAGTAGGGGACTAGCGGGGGCAGGTGGGACCTACAATGAGCAGTTCTTC. Translated, it gives CASRGLAGAGGTYNEQFF.

As to this clone: Other DNA sequences in the same sample also yield this CDR3. The V gene is TRBV27, the J gene TRBJ1-1; no reliable D call. The CDR3 is 13 amino acids. V was cut by 1 base and J by 1 base, with 4 bases left in between. CDR1 is MNHEY and CDR2 is SMNVEV in the germline V gene (reference sequence). In DNA form, the CDR3 reads TGTGCCAGCAGTTTATTCCGGAACACTGAAGCTTTCTTT. This encodes CASSLFRNTEAFF.

This chain uses TRBV7-9 with TRBJ1-1; D is undetermined. This CDR3 has 12 amino acids. Germline loops: CDR1 SEHNR, CDR2 FQNEAQ (reference sequence). Trimming shortened V by 7 bases and J by 1 base, and 7 bases separated the two germline ends. The CDR3 sequence: CASKSGNTEAFF. The CDR3 bases are TGTGCCAGCAAGTCAGGGAACACTGAAGCTTTCTTT.

This chain uses TRBV27 with TRBJ1-4; D is undetermined. Looked up from germline, CDR1 is MNHEY and CDR2 is SMNVEV (reference sequence). The CDR3 loop spans 14 amino acids. The V end was cut by 5 bases, the J end by 3 bases, with 10 bases between. The CDR3 reads CASSTGVANEKLFF. CDR3 DNA sequence: TGTGCCAGCAGTACCGGGGTAGCTAATGAAAAACTGTTTTTT.

The V call is TRBV4-1, the J call TRBJ1-1; the match to TRBD1 covers 9 bases. The CDR3 has 15 amino acids. Germline V gene lookup returns CDR1 MGHRA and CDR2 YSYEKL. V shed 1 base and J 4 bases; nucleotides not matched to a gene: 4. The CDR3 loop reads CASSQVTGGITEAFF. The CDR3 DNA follows: TGCGCCAGCAGCCAAGTGACAGGGGGGATCACTGAAGCTTTCTTT.

The chain has TRBV6-2 or TRBV6-3 and TRBJ2-2; D perhaps matches TRBD2 (6 bases). Germline CDR1 MNHEY, CDR2 SVGEGT. This CDR3 is built from 17 residues. V was clipped by 0 bases and J by 5 bases, with 16 bases between them. The CDR3 sequence is CASSYSLAGPGTGELFF. DNA of the CDR3: TGTGCCAGCAGTTACTCGTTGGCGGGACCCGGGACCGGGGAGCTGTTTTTT.

The chain couples TRBV6-5 to TRBJ1-2, with D uncertain. The CDR3 sequence is 13 residues long. V was pared by 5 bases and J by 0 bases, with 7 bases between. In germline, CDR1 is MNHEY, CDR2 SVGAGI. CDR3 sequence (DNA): TGTGCCAGCAGTAACGGTGCTAACTATGGCTACACCTTC. Protein: CASSNGANYGYTF.

The rearrangement links TRBV29-1 to TRBJ2-5; 10 bases line up with TRBD1. Germline V gives CDR1 SQVTM, CDR2 ANQGSEA. Unmatched junction bases numbered 12, after V lost 6 bases and J lost 5 bases. The CDR3 is 15 residues long. In nucleotides, the CDR3 is TGCAGCGTCGCAAAGGGGACAGGGGTGGGGGAGACCCAGTACTTC. Translation: CSVAKGTGVGETQYF.

The CDR3 DNA follows: TGTGCCAGCAGCTTAAGTTTTTGGACAGTGAACACTGAAGCTTTCTTT. It translates to CASSLSFWTVNTEAFF. This sequence joins TRBV7-2 and TRBJ1-1, with D possibly TRBD1 on 6 matching bases. V lost 2 bases, J lost 0 bases, and 13 bases lay in between. CDR3 length: 16 amino acids. The germline V gene has CDR1 SGHTA and CDR2 FQGNSA.

The V and J genes are TRBV5-1 and TRBJ2-7; no firm D call. Germline V gene sequence: CDR1 SGHRS, CDR2 YFSETQ. There are 14 residues in the CDR3. Trimming stripped 3 bases from V and 6 bases from J, with 16 bases between. The DNA for the CDR3 is TGCGCCAGCAGCTCCGGCCAGGCAGCAGGCGAGCAGTACTTC. It is translated as CASSSGQAAGEQYF.